Presented here are 6 T cell receptor beta chains from one specimen sequenced in a study of control samples from healthy donors and cancer patients. Libraries were prepared by immunoSEQ multiplex PCR; TCRdb keeps only in-frame clonotypes and omits some of them. The sample records 130,000 or so clones, about 93% being singletons. Material for sequencing was blood. Every receptor here comes from a man aged 40-55 years in good health.

The rearrangement links TRBV6-5 to TRBJ1-1; D gene unclear. The V end was cut by 2 bases, the J end by 1 base, with 8 bases between. The CDR3 totals 14 residues. Germline CDR1 reads MNHEY; CDR2 reads SVGAGI. CDR3 nucleotide sequence: TGTGCCAGCAGTTACGGACGGAAGAACACTGAAGCTTTCTTT. It translates to CASSYGRKNTEAFF.

This chain joins TRBV5-1 and TRBJ2-1; D call uncertain. Trimming removed 1 base from V and 4 bases from J, with 6 bases in between. CDR1 is SGHRS and CDR2 is YFSETQ in the germline V gene. The length of the CDR3 is 13 residues. The CDR3: CASSLQKYNEQFF. DNA for the CDR3: TGCGCCAGCAGCTTGCAAAAGTACAATGAGCAGTTCTTC.

This chain joins TRBV7-9 and TRBJ2-2; D might be TRBD1 (5 bases). The CDR3 length is 14 residues. V was clipped by 8 bases and J by 1 base, with 11 bases between them. Germline-derived CDR1 and CDR2 are SEHNR and FQNEAQ (reference sequence). CDR3 nucleotides: TGTGCCAGCGGTGCCGGACAGAACACCGGGGAGCTGTTTTTT. Protein: CASGAGQNTGELFF.

The rearrangement links TRBV30 to TRBJ1-6; D remains ambiguous. Germline CDR1 reads GTSNPN; CDR2 reads SVGIG (reference sequence). The CDR3 has 11 amino acids. Trimming left V 3 bases short and J 7 bases short, with 4 bases between. CDR3 sequence: CAWSANSPLHF. The CDR3, as DNA: TGTGCCTGGAGCGCGAATTCACCCCTCCACTTT.

This clone was recorded once. The V and J genes are TRBV18 and TRBJ1-3; D gene uncertain. The CDR3 loop spans 16 amino acids. The germline gives CDR1 KGHSH, CDR2 LQKENI. Trimming left V 2 bases short and J 4 bases short, with 15 bases between. CDR3 DNA: TGTGCCAGCTCACCATCGCGGGTCCTCGGGGGAAACACCATATATTTT. Its protein is CASSPSRVLGGNTIYF.

With respect to this clone: One end of the junction fails to match germline, which may point to a read error. The chain joins TRBV18 to TRBJ1-2, with D perhaps matching TRBD1 (5 bases). This CDR3 contains 11 residues. CDR1 and CDR2 from the germline V gene are KGHSH and LQKENI. CDR3 in amino acids: CASSRGEGSSF. CDR3 DNA: TGTGCCAGCTCGCGGGGTGAGGGGTCATCCTTC.